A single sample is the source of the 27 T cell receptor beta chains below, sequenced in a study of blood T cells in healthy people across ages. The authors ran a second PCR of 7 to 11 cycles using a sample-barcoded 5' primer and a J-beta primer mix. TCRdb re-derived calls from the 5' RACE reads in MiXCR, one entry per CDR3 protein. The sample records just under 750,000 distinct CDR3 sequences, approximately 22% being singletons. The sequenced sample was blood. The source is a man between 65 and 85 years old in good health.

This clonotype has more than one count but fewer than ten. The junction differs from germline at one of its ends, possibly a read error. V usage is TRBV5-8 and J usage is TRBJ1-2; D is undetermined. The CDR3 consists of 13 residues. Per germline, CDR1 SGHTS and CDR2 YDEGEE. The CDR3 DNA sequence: TGTGCCAGCAGCCTCCTGAACAACTATGACTACACCTTC. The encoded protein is CASSLLNNYDYTF.

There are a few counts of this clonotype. CDR3 amino acids: CSAAIRQGGETQYF. In DNA form, the CDR3 reads TGCAGCGCAGCTATACGACAGGGTGGAGAGACCCAGTACTTC. V is TRBV29-1 and J is TRBJ2-5, with 7 positions matching TRBD1. The CDR3 length is 14 residues. The ends lost 7 bases at V and 4 bases at J; junction bases unmatched: 12. The germline gives CDR1 SQVTM, CDR2 ANQGSEA.

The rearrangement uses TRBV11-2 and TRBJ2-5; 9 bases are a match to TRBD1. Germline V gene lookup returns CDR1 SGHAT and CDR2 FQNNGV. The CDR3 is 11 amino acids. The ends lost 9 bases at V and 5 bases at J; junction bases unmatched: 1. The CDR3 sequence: CASGQGETQYF. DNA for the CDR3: TGTGCCAGTGGACAGGGGGAGACCCAGTACTTC.

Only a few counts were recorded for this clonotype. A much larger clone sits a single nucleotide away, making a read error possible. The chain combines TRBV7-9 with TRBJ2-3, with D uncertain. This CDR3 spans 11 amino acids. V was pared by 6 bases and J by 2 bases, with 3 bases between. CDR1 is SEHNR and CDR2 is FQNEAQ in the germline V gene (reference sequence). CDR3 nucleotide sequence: TGTGCCAGCAGAATCACAGATACGCAGTATTTT. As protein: CASRITDTQYF.

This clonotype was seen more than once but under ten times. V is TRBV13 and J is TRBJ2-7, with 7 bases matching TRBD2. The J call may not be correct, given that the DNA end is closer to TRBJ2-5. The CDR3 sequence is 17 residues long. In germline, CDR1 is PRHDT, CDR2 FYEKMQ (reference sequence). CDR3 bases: TGTGCCAGCAGCTCAGTCTGGGGGGGAAGGCTGACAGAGACCCAGTACTTC. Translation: CASSSVWGGRLTETQYF.

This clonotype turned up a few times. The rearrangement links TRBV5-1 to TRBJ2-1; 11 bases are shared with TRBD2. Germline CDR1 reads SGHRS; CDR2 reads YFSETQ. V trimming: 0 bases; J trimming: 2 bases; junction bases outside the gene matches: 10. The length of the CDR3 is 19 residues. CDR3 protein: CASSLVSGRASQTYNEQFF. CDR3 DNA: TGCGCCAGCAGCTTGGTTAGCGGGAGGGCCTCTCAGACCTACAATGAGCAGTTCTTC.

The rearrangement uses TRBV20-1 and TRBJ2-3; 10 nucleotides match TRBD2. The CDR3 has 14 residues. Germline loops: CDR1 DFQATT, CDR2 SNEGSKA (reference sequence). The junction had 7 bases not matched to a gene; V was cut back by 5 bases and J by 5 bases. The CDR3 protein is CSAESGRAQDTQYF. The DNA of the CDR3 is TGCAGTGCTGAGAGCGGGAGGGCCCAAGATACGCAGTATTTT.

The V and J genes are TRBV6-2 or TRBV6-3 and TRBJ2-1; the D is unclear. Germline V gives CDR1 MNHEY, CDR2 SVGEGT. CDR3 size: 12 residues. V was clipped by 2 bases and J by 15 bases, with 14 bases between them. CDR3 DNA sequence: TGTGCCAGCAGTTACGAGGCGATTGGTAGGTTCTTC. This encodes CASSYEAIGRFF.

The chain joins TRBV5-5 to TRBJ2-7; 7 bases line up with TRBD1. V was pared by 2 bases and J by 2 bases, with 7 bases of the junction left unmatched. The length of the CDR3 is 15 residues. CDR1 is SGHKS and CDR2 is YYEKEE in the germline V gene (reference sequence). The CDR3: CASSFNRDSTYEQYF. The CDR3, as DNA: TGTGCCAGCAGCTTTAACCGGGACAGCACCTACGAGCAGTACTTC.

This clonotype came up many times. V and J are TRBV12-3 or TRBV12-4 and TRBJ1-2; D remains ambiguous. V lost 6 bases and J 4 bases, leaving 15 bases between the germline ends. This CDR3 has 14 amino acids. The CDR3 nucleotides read TGTGCCAGCAGCCCGATGGCTGCCCTCTATGGCTACACCTTC. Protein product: CASSPMAALYGYTF.

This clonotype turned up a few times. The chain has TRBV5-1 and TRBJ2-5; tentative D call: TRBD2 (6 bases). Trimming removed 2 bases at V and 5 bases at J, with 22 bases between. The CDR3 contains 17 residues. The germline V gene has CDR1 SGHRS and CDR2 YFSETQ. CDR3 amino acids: CASSFGRGGSVGETQYF. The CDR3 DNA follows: TGCGCCAGCAGCTTTGGAAGAGGAGGGTCGGTTGGGGAGACCCAGTACTTC.

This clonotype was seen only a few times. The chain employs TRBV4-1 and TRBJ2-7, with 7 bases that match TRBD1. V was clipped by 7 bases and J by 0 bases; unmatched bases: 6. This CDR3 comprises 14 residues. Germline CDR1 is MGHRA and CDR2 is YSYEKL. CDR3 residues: CASNPRGISYEQYV. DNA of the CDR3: TGCGCCAGCAACCCCAGGGGGATCTCCTACGAGCAGTACGTC.

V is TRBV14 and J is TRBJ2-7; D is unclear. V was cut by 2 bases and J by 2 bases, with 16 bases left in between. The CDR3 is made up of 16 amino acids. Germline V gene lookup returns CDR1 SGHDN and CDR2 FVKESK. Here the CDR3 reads CASSQNLDPDPYEQYV. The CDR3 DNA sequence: TGTGCCAGCAGCCAAAACCTAGACCCCGACCCCTACGAGCAGTACGTC.

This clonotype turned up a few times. Here the CDR3 reads CASSTGQGANYGYTF. In DNA form, the CDR3 reads TGTGCCAGCTCAACGGGACAGGGGGCGAACTATGGCTACACCTTC. This chain uses TRBV18 with TRBJ1-2; 12 bases fit TRBD1. The germline gives CDR1 KGHSH, CDR2 LQKENI. J gave up 2 bases and V 5 bases, and 3 bases lay outside the gene matches. The CDR3 has 15 residues.

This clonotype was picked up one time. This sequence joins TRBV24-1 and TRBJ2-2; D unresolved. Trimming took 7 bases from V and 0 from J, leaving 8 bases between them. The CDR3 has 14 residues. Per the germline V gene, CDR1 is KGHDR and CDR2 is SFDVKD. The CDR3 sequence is CATRSGSNTGELFF. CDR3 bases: TGTGCCACCAGGAGTGGCTCGAACACCGGGGAGCTGTTTTTT.

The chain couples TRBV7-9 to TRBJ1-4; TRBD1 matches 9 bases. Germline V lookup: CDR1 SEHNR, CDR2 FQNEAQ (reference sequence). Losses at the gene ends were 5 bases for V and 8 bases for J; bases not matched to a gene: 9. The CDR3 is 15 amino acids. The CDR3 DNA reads TGTGCCAGCAGCGCGGGGACAGGGTCCTACGAAAAACTGTTTTTT. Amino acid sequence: CASSAGTGSYEKLFF.

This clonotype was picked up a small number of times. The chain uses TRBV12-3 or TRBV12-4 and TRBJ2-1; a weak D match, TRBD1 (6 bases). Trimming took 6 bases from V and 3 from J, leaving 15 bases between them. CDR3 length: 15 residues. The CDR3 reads CASSPTRQVYNEQFF. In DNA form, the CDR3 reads TGTGCCAGCAGCCCCACCCGACAGGTCTACAATGAGCAGTTCTTC.

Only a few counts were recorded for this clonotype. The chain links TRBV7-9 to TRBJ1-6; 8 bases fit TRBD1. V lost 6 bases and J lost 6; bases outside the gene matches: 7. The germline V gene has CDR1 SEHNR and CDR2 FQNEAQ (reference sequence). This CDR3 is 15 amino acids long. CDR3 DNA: TGTGCCAGCAGAGCCGGACAGGGCAGTAATTCACCCCTCCACTTT. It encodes CASRAGQGSNSPLHF.

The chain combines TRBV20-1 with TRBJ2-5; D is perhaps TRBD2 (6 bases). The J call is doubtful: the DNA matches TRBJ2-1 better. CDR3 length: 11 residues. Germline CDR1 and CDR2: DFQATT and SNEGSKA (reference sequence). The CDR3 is CSATRREEQFF. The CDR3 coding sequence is TGCAGTGCTACTAGGAGGGAGGAGCAGTTCTTC.

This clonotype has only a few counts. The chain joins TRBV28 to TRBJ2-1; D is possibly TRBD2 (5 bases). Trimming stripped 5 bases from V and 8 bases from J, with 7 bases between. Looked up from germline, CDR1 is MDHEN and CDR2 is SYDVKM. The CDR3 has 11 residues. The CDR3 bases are TGTGCCAGCAGTATACTAGATGAGCAGTTCTTC. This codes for CASSILDEQFF.

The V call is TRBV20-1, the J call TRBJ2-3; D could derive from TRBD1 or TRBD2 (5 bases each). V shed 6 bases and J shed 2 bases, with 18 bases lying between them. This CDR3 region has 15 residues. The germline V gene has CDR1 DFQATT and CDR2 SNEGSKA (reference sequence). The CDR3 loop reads CSATSLGDYTDTQYF. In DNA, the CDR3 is TGCAGTGCCACCTCCTTGGGGGATTACACAGATACGCAGTATTTT.

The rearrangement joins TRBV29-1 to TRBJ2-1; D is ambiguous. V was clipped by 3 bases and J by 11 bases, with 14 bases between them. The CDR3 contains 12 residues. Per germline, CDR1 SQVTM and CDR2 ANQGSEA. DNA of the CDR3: TGCAGCGTTGATGGCAAGGATTCCAAGCAGTTCTTC. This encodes CSVDGKDSKQFF.

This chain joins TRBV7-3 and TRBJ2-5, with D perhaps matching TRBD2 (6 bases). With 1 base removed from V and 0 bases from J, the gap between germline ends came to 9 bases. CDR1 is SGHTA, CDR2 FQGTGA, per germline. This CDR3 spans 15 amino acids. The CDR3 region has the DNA TGTGCCAGCAGCTTAAATGGGGGGTACCAAGAGACCCAGTACTTC. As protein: CASSLNGGYQETQYF.

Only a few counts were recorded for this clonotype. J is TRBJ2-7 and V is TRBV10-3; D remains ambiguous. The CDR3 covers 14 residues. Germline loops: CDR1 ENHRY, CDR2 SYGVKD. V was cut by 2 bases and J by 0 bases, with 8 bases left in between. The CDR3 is CAISEGRSSYEQYF. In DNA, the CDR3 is TGTGCCATCAGTGAGGGCCGTAGCTCCTACGAGCAGTACTTC.

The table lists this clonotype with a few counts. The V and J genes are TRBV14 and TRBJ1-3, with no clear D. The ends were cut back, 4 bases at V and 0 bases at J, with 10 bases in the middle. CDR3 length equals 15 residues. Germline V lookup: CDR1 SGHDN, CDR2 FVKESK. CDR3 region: CASSPGLNSGNTIYF. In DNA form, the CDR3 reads TGTGCCAGCAGCCCCGGACTTAACTCTGGAAACACCATATATTTT. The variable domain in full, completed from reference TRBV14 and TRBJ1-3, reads EAGVTQFPSHSVIEKGQTVTLRCDPISGHDNLYWYRRVMGKEIKFLLHFVKESKQDESGMPNNRFLAERTGGTYSTLKVQPAELEDSGVYFCASSPGLNSGNTIYFGEGSWLTVV.

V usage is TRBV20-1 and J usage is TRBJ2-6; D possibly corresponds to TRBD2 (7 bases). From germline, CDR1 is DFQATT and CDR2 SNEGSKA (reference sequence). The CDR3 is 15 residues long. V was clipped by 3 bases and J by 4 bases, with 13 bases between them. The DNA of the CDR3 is TGCAGTGCTAGTGGCGCGGGGGCCGGGGCCAACGTCCTGACTTTC. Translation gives CSASGAGAGANVLTF.

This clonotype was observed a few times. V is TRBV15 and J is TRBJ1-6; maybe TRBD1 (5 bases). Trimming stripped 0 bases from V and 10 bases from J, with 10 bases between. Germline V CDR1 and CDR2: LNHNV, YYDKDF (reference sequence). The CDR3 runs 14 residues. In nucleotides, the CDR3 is TGTGCCACCAGCAGAGATCCCACAGGCTCACCCCTCCACTTT. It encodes CATSRDPTGSPLHF. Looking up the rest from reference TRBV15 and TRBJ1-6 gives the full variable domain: DAMVIQNPRYQVTQFGKPVTLSCSQTLNHNVMYWYQQKSSQAPKLLFHYYDKDFNNEADTPDNFQSRRPNTSFCFLDIRSPGLGDTAMYLCATSRDPTGSPLHFGNGTRLTVT.